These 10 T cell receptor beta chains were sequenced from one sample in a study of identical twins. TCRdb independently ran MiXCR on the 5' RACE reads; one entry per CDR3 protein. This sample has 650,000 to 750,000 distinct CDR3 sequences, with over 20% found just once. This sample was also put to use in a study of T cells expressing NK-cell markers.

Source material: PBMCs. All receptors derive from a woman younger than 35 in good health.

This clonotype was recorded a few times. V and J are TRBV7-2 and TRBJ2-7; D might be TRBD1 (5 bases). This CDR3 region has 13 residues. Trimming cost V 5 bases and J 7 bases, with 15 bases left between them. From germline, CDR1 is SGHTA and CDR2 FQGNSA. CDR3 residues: CASSIGWGTEQYF. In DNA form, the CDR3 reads TGTGCCAGCAGCATCGGGTGGGGCACTGAGCAGTACTTC.

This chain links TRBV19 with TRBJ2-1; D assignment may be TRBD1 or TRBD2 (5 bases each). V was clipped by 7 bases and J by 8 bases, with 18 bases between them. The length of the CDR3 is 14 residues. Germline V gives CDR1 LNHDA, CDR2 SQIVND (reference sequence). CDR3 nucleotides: TGTGCCAGTAACACGAGGGTCTGGGGACATGAGCAGTTCTTC. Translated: CASNTRVWGHEQFF.

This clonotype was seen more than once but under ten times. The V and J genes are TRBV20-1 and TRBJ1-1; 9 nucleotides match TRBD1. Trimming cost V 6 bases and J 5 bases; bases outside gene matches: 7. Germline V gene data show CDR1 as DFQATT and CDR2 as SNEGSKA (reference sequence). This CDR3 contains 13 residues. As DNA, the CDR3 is TGCAGTGCGTACAGGGGGCCGGGGACTGAAGCTTTCTTT. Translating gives CSAYRGPGTEAFF.

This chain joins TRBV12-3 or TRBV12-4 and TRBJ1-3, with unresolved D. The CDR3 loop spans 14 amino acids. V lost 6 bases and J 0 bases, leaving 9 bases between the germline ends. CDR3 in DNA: TGTGCCAGCAGGGAGGGTTTCTCTGGAAACACCATATATTTT. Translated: CASREGFSGNTIYF.

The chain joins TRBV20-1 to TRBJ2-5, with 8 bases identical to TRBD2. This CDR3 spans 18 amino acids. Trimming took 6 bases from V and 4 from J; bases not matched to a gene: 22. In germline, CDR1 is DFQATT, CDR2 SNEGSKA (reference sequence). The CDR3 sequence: CSAGWVESGGRSRETQYF. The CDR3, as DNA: TGCAGTGCAGGTTGGGTCGAGTCGGGGGGGCGAAGCAGAGAGACCCAGTACTTC.

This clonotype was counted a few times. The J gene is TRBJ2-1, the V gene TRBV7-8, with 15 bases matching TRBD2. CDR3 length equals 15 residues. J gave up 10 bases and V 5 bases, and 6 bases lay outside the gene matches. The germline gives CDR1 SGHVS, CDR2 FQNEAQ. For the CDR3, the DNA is TGTGCCAGCAGCACCGGGACTAGCGGGGGGTTAGAGCAGTTCTTC. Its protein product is CASSTGTSGGLEQFF.

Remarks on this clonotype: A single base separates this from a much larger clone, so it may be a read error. The CDR3 spells CASSFGLAGDTQYF. Written as DNA, the CDR3 is TGTGCCAGCAGCTTCGGACTAGCGGGAGATACGCAGTATTTT. V usage is TRBV12-3 or TRBV12-4 and J usage is TRBJ2-3; 11 nucleotides match TRBD2. The CDR3 covers 14 residues. J was trimmed by 5 bases and V by 6 bases; bases with no gene match: 4.

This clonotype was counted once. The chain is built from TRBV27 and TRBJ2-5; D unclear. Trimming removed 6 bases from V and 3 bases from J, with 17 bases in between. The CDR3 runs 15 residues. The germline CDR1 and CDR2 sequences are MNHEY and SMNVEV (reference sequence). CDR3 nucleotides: TGTGCCAGCAGATCCCTCTCCAGCCGGGAAGAGACCCAGTACTTC. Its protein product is CASRSLSSREETQYF.

This CDR3 reads CSARDALIGDTQYF. CDR3 DNA sequence: TGCAGTGCTAGAGATGCCTTGATTGGGGATACGCAGTATTTT. The rearrangement joins TRBV20-1 to TRBJ2-3, with D hard to call. Germline loops: CDR1 DFQATT, CDR2 SNEGSKA (reference sequence). This CDR3 has 14 amino acids. V was clipped by 0 bases and J by 6 bases, with 13 bases between them.

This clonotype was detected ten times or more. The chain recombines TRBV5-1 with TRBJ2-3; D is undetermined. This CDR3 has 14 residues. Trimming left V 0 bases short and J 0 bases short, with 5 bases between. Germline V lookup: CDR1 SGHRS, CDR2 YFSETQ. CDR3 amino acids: CASSLDLSTDTQYF. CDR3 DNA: TGCGCCAGCAGCTTGGACTTAAGCACAGATACGCAGTATTTT.